This T cell receptor beta chain is from a study of blood T cells in healthy people across ages. V lost 0 bases to trimming and J lost 4 bases; unmatched junction nucleotides: 7. The germline CDR1 and CDR2 sequences are SGHRS and YFSETQ. The CDR3 runs to 16 residues. Remarks on this clonotype: Its antigen is unidentified.

The authors ran a second PCR of 7 to 11 cycles using a sample-barcoded 5' primer and a J-beta primer mix. Via MiXCR, TCRdb re-called the 5' RACE reads, giving one row per CDR3 protein. This table holds some 780,000 distinct CDR3 sequences, about 61% found once. The draw of peripheral blood yielded around 10 milliliters from each donor. The study isolated at least 6.5 million PBMCs from each sample. Total RNA amounts of at least 6 micrograms were extracted per sample. Study-level findings and limits: There was no known CMV status for donors, so expanded clonotype changes were possibly confounded.

Material: blood. The V and J genes are TRBV5-1 and TRBJ2-1; 7 nucleotides agree with TRBD2. The clonotype originates from a man in his forties or fifties in good health. The CDR3 region is CASSLENSGYYNEQFF. The CDR3 DNA reads TGCGCCAGCAGCTTGGAGAATAGCGGGTATTACAATGAGCAGTTCTTC. The whole variable domain, filled in from reference TRBV5-1 and TRBJ2-1, reads KAGVTQTPRYLIKTRGQQVTLSCSPISGHRSVSWYQQTPGQGLQFLFEYFSETQRNKGNFPGRFSGRQFSNSRSEMNVSTLELGDSALYLCASSLENSGYYNEQFFGPGTRLTVL.